This TCR beta chain is drawn from a study of control samples from healthy donors and cancer patients. Sequenced by immunoSEQ multiplex PCR; TCRdb stores in-frame clones only, minus some. Found here are around 130,000 clones, approximately 91% of them singletons; the top ten hold about 3.4%. Germline V lookup: CDR1 MDHEN, CDR2 SYDVKM. Trimming removed 7 bases from V and 2 bases from J; junction bases left unmatched: 5. The CDR3 consists of 14 residues. The specimen sequenced was blood. The receptor comes from a man aged 45-60 years in good health. V is TRBV28 and J is TRBJ2-1, with 7 bases matching TRBD1. CDR3 protein: CASMATGAYNEQFF. DNA for the CDR3: TGTGCCAGCATGGCAACAGGGGCCTACAATGAGCAGTTCTTC.